The 13 T cell receptor beta chains below come from one sample, sequenced in a study of T cell responses to AZD1222 COVID-19 vaccine. Generated by immunoSEQ multiplex PCR, the TCRdb table keeps only in-frame clones and is missing some. The profile shows approximately 180,000 clones, over 80% of them singletons. The specimen comprised peripheral blood, sampled 28 days after the second dose of the MenACWY control vaccine. Receptors were obtained from an adult who received the MenACWY meningococcal vaccine as a control.

This rearrangement joins TRBV7-9 to TRBJ1-1; possible D gene TRBD1, 5 bases. Germline CDR1 is SEHNR and CDR2 is FQNEAQ (reference sequence). The CDR3 covers 15 residues. The ends were cut back, 4 bases at V and 1 base at J, with 13 bases in the middle. CDR3 in amino acids: CASSSATASNTEAFF. For the CDR3, the DNA is TGTGCCAGCAGCTCAGCGACAGCTTCGAACACTGAAGCTTTCTTT.

A word on this clone: Other DNA sequences in this sample translate to the same CDR3. The DNA for the CDR3 is TGTGCCAGCTCACCAGACAGGGCGAACACTGAAGCTTTCTTT. This encodes CASSPDRANTEAFF. The chain employs TRBV18 and TRBJ1-1; 7 bases are shared with TRBD1. The V segment lost 2 bases and the J segment 1 base; nucleotides outside the gene matches: 1. CDR1 and CDR2 (germline): KGHSH, LQKENI. CDR3 size: 14 residues.

V gene TRBV11-2 combines with J gene TRBJ2-7; 7 bases align to TRBD1. CDR3 length equals 12 residues. V gave up 5 bases and J gave up 7 bases; unmatched junction bases: 5. CDR1 and CDR2 (germline): SGHAT, FQNNGV. The CDR3 is CASSPLTGEQYF. CDR3 nucleotides: TGTGCCAGCAGCCCATTGACAGGGGAGCAGTACTTC.

The chain recombines TRBV29-1 with TRBJ1-1; the D is unclear. CDR3 length equals 11 residues. Germline V lookup: CDR1 SQVTM, CDR2 ANQGSEA. CDR3 coding DNA: TGCATCATCCTCAGGAACACTGAAGCTTTCTTT. It yields the protein CIILRNTEAFF.

This sequence joins TRBV30 and TRBJ1-2; possible D gene TRBD1, 5 bases. The CDR3 has 13 residues. Germline lookup yields CDR1 GTSNPN and CDR2 SVGIG (reference sequence). V lost 0 bases and J lost 2, with 7 bases in between. The CDR3 is CAWSVAGNYGYTF. In DNA, the CDR3 is TGTGCCTGGAGTGTAGCAGGGAACTATGGCTACACCTTC.

V and J are TRBV30 and TRBJ2-3; no reliable D call. CDR1 GTSNPN and CDR2 SVGIG come from the germline V gene (reference sequence). Trimming took 0 bases from V and 4 from J, leaving 11 bases between them. The CDR3 extends over 14 amino acids. CDR3 DNA sequence: TGTGCCTGGAGTGTAGGGATAGAAGCAGATACGCAGTATTTT. Its protein product is CAWSVGIEADTQYF.

The V gene is TRBV3-1 (or the pseudogene TRBV3-2), the J gene TRBJ1-1; D is possibly TRBD1 (6 bases). Germline values: CDR1 LGHDT, CDR2 YNNKEL (reference sequence). The V end lost 1 base, the J end lost 4 bases, and 13 bases lay between the germline ends. The CDR3 contains 15 residues. Here the CDR3 reads CASSQAGQWGTEAFF. The CDR3 DNA reads as TGTGCCAGCAGCCAAGCCGGACAGTGGGGCACTGAAGCTTTCTTT.

Remarks on this clone: Other nucleotide sequences in the sample specify the same CDR3. The chain has TRBV2 and TRBJ1-1; no reliable D call. CDR3 length equals 12 residues. The germline CDR1 and CDR2 sequences are SNHLY and FYNNEI. V dropped 4 bases and J dropped 2 bases, with 5 bases sitting between them. CDR3 nucleotide sequence: TGTGCCAGCAGTGTACTAAACACTGAAGCTTTCTTT. Translated, it gives CASSVLNTEAFF.

This rearrangement joins TRBV5-1 to TRBJ2-7; 9 bases map to TRBD1. V lost 4 bases to trimming and J lost 6 bases; unmatched junction nucleotides: 11. The germline gives CDR1 SGHRS, CDR2 YFSETQ. This CDR3 contains 15 residues. The CDR3 DNA follows: TGCGCCAGCAGCCGAACAGGGGGCGATCTTCGCGAGCAGTACTTC. Its protein is CASSRTGGDLREQYF.

The rearrangement joins TRBV13 to TRBJ2-7; 7 bases fit TRBD2. The junction had 7 bases not matched to a gene; V was cut back by 2 bases and J by 3 bases. This CDR3 region has 15 residues. Germline CDR1 is PRHDT and CDR2 is FYEKMQ (reference sequence). The CDR3 reads CASSLRRGGDYEQYF. CDR3 sequence (DNA): TGTGCCAGCAGCTTACGCCGTGGGGGGGACTACGAGCAGTACTTC. The full variable domain, its missing parts supplied by reference TRBV13 and TRBJ2-7, is AAGVIQSPRHLIKEKRETATLKCYPIPRHDTVYWYQQGPGQDPQFLISFYEKMQSDKGSIPDRFSAQQFSDYHSELNMSSLELGDSALYFCASSLRRGGDYEQYFGPGTRLTVT.

This chain joins TRBV6-5 and TRBJ1-2, with TRBD1 identical over 9 bases. J lost 8 bases, V lost 6 bases, and 4 bases had no gene match. The CDR3 spans 12 residues. CDR1 is MNHEY, CDR2 SVGAGI, per germline. Written as DNA, the CDR3 is TGTGCCAGCAGATCTACAGGGGGCGGCTACACCTTC. Protein product: CASRSTGGGYTF.

This chain joins TRBV6-6 and TRBJ1-1, with 10 bases identical to TRBD1. Germline CDR1 is MNHNY and CDR2 is SVGAGI (reference sequence). Trimming at V came to 2 bases and at J to 4 bases, leaving 1 base not matched to a gene. CDR3 length: 14 residues. Written as DNA, the CDR3 is TGTGCCAGCAGTTACAGGGACAGGGGCACTGAAGCTTTCTTT. This sequence encodes CASSYRDRGTEAFF.

This clone was seen a few times. V and J are TRBV19 and TRBJ2-7; D is possibly TRBD1 (6 bases). The CDR3 spans 13 residues. CDR1 and CDR2 (germline): LNHDA, SQIVND (reference sequence). The germline V and J ends were trimmed by 4 bases and 3 bases, with 10 bases remaining between them. In DNA, the CDR3 is TGTGCCAGTAGTACCCCACAGGGCTACGAGCAGTACTTC. The encoded protein is CASSTPQGYEQYF. Full variable domain (rest looked up from reference TRBV19 and TRBJ2-7): DGGITQSPKYLFRKEGQNVTLSCEQNLNHDAMYWYRQDPGQGLRLIYYSQIVNDFQKGDIAEGYSVSREKKESFPLTVTSAQKNPTAFYLCASSTPQGYEQYFGPGTRLTVT.